Listed here are 15 T cell receptor beta chains from one sample, sequenced in a study of blood T cells in healthy people across ages. Through a sample-barcoded 5' primer and a J-beta primer mix, a second PCR was run for 7 to 11 cycles. TCRdb called the 5' RACE reads again in MiXCR, with one record for every CDR3 protein. Among over 500,000 distinct CDR3 sequences, about 27% were seen once, and the ten largest hold over 3.5%. This same sample was also taken into another study, of T cells of mothers and their children.

Sequenced sample: blood. These receptors were obtained from a boy younger than 10 in good health.

V usage is TRBV4-1 and J usage is TRBJ2-1; D is perhaps TRBD1 or TRBD2 (6 bases each). Germline V gene data show CDR1 as MGHRA and CDR2 as YSYEKL. This CDR3 has 15 amino acids. Trimming shortened V by 8 bases and J by 4 bases, and 18 bases separated the two germline ends. The CDR3 DNA follows: TGCGCCAGCGGCTATGAGGGGGGAGGTTACAATGAGCAGTTCTTC. Protein sequence: CASGYEGGGYNEQFF.

The V call is TRBV29-1, the J call TRBJ2-5, with D possibly being TRBD1 (5 bases). The DNA end is more similar to TRBJ2-7, so the J call may be wrong. The germline CDR1 and CDR2 sequences are SQVTM and ANQGSEA. This CDR3 has 14 amino acids. The CDR3 spells CSVATRARPYEQYF. CDR3 nucleotide sequence: TGCAGCGTTGCCACCAGGGCGAGGCCCTACGAGCAGTACTTC.

In its sample, this clonotype was seen a few times. CDR3 loop: CASSWGWRSNTGELFF. CDR3 in DNA: TGTGCCAGTAGTTGGGGATGGAGATCGAACACCGGGGAGCTGTTTTTT. V usage is TRBV19 and J usage is TRBJ2-2; D remains ambiguous. Germline-derived CDR1 and CDR2 are LNHDA and SQIVND (reference sequence). CDR3 length: 16 amino acids. With 5 bases removed from V and 0 bases from J, the gap between germline ends came to 13 bases.

The chain couples TRBV21-1 to TRBJ2-5; TRBD2, the D gene given by the table, was not confirmed from the DNA. Gene TRBJ2-7 matches the end of the DNA better, so the J call may be wrong. TRBV21-1 is given as a pseudogene. The CDR3 covers 15 residues. CDR3 protein: CASSKREAGKDEQYF. CDR3 nucleotides: TGTGCCAGCAGCAAACGGGAGGCAGGGAAGGACGAGCAGTACTTC.

V usage is TRBV5-1 and J usage is TRBJ2-2; no reliable D call. From germline, CDR1 is SGHRS and CDR2 YFSETQ. Trimming took off 6 bases at V and 0 bases at J, with 15 bases between the two ends. The CDR3 spans 16 residues. In DNA form, the CDR3 reads TGCGCCAGCAAAGTCAACGCCGGCCCGAACACCGGGGAGCTGTTTTTT. Its translation: CASKVNAGPNTGELFF.

This clonotype appeared a few times. This chain connects TRBV20-1 to TRBJ1-1, with a possible D match to TRBD1 (6 bases). The CDR3 is 14 residues long. The germline V gene has CDR1 DFQATT and CDR2 SNEGSKA (reference sequence). V was clipped by 2 bases and J by 2 bases, with 12 bases between them. CDR3 sequence reads: CSARYPGHNTEAFF. The CDR3 nucleotides are TGCAGTGCTAGATACCCGGGACACAACACTGAAGCTTTCTTT.

This clonotype was seen only once. V usage is TRBV12-3 or TRBV12-4 and J usage is TRBJ2-5; D is possibly TRBD1 or TRBD2 (5 bases each). The last part of the DNA fits TRBJ2-1 better; the J call may be wrong. The length of the CDR3 is 14 residues. The CDR3 DNA reads as TGTGCCAGCAGTCCGACCGGGGCGAGATATGAGCAGTTCTTC. Its translation is CASSPTGARYEQFF.

The DNA of the CDR3 is TGTGCCACCAGTGATTCGGCAAGGGGTGGCGAGACCCAGTACTTC. It yields the protein CATSDSARGGETQYF. The chain links TRBV24-1 to TRBJ2-5; a possible D gene is TRBD1 (5 bases). The ends were cut back, 2 bases at V and 5 bases at J, with 14 bases in the middle. From germline, CDR1 is KGHDR and CDR2 SFDVKD. The CDR3 length is 15 residues.

The chain couples TRBV7-8 to TRBJ2-7; D not resolved. TRBJ2-1 matches the DNA end more closely, so the J call is doubtful. From germline, CDR1 is SGHVS and CDR2 FQNEAQ. The CDR3 length is 12 residues. The CDR3 DNA reads as TGTGCCAGCAGCTTTAAGTTAAATGAGCAGTTCTTC. This codes for CASSFKLNEQFF.

This clonotype was observed a few times. The chain has TRBV30 and TRBJ2-1; the D gene is possibly TRBD2 (5 bases). The J call is in doubt because the DNA end fits TRBJ2-7 better. This CDR3 spans 14 amino acids. Germline values: CDR1 GTSNPN, CDR2 SVGIG (reference sequence). The CDR3 DNA is TGTGCCTGGAGTGCGACTGGGGAAGCGGACGAGCAGTACTTC. Translated, it gives CAWSATGEADEQYF.

This sequence joins TRBV14 and TRBJ1-2, with D perhaps matching TRBD1 (5 bases). The germline V gene encodes CDR1 SGHDN and CDR2 FVKESK. The CDR3 consists of 9 residues. V was pared by 7 bases and J by 8 bases, with 5 bases between. The CDR3 loop is CASNRGYTF. DNA of the CDR3: TGTGCCAGCAACAGGGGCTACACCTTC.

The chain is built from TRBV12-3 or TRBV12-4 and TRBJ2-5; TRBD2 agrees at 10 bases. With the DNA end fitting TRBJ2-1 better, the J assignment may be wrong. This CDR3 contains 16 residues. In DNA form, the CDR3 reads TGTGCCAGCAGTCATCTAGCGGGAGCGAGGTACAATGAGCAGTTCTTC. Translating gives CASSHLAGARYNEQFF.

This clonotype was recorded a few times. This chain connects TRBV28 to TRBJ2-3, with D unclear. In germline, CDR1 is MDHEN, CDR2 SYDVKM. The CDR3 totals 12 residues. The V end lost 3 bases, the J end lost 3 bases, and 4 bases lay between the germline ends. The CDR3 here is CASSFLTDTQYF. The DNA of the CDR3 is TGTGCCAGCAGTTTTCTTACAGATACGCAGTATTTT.

This clonotype was picked up a small number of times. The rearrangement uses TRBV7-2 and TRBJ1-1, with D possibly matching TRBD1 (5 bases). The length of the CDR3 is 12 residues. Germline CDR1 SGHTA, CDR2 FQGNSA. Trimming pared 3 bases from V and 11 bases from J, leaving 13 bases between. DNA for the CDR3: TGTGCCAGCAGCTTGGGGGATTTTCAGGCTTTCTTT. Translating gives CASSLGDFQAFF.

This clonotype occurred a few times. This chain connects TRBV7-2 to TRBJ2-5; D remains ambiguous. The CDR3 is 13 amino acids. The V gene's germline CDR1 is SGHTA and CDR2 FQGNSA. V lost 0 bases and J lost 4, with 6 bases in between. CDR3 DNA: TGTGCCAGCAGCTTAGCTGAGAGAGAGACCCAGTACTTC. Its protein product is CASSLAERETQYF.